The clone carrying this TCR beta chain occurred once. Its antigen is not identified. These data originate in a study of cytomegalovirus exposure and HLA in healthy donors. General study results and limits: Beyond CMV serostatus, there was no information to go on about immune exposure. In an earlier analysis, most TCR beta V segments were productive about 87% or about 30% of the time. In a later analysis, across HLA loci, associated TCR counts were highest for DRB1, lowest for HLA-C.

PCR was performed using 60 Vbeta and 13 Jbeta primers. In the original workflow: In a later analysis, 60 million to 90 million unique TCR beta chains included roughly 11 million shared by two or more donors. Assay: immunoSEQ multiplex PCR; the TCRdb copy retains only in-frame clones and omits some. The V and J calls and clone size are taken from that table; D and trimming were inferred from the DNA. The sample yields some 170,000 clones, roughly 80% seen once. The germline V and J ends were trimmed by 7 bases and 3 bases, with 16 bases remaining between them. Per germline, CDR1 SNHLY and CDR2 FYNNEI. The CDR3 length is 15 residues.

The genes are TRBV2 and TRBJ2-1; perhaps TRBD1 as D (7 bases). The sample was PBMCs. The origin of this receptor is a man over 45 in good health and CMV-seropositive. CDR3 protein: CASKASGGSYNEQFF. CDR3 DNA: TGTGCCAGCAAGGCGTCAGGGGGGAGCTACAATGAGCAGTTCTTC.